The source of this T cell receptor beta chain is a study of brain T cells in children with intractable seizures. Time point noted: blood from clinic visit 5 months post-surgery; TSC patient then seizure free. Surgery cases with the highest brain T cell transcript signatures were chosen for sequencing. Patients received at least one anti-epileptic drug before surgery. Study-wide results and caveats: Pre- and post-surgery blood differed in depth, so pre-surgery absences may be undersampling. Patients' HCMV serostatus was unknown; virus specificity rests on CDR3 similarity alone.

Comment on this clone: Its specificity is not known.

The CDR3 has 14 amino acids. CDR1 is SGHRS and CDR2 is YFSETQ in the germline V gene. V lost 4 bases, J lost 10 bases, and 9 bases stayed unmatched. The data were produced by immunoSEQ multiplex PCR, yet TCRdb's version contains in-frame clones alone and is incomplete. Among about 350,000 clones listed, roughly 92% were seen once. Sequenced here: peripheral blood, sampled less than 6 months after surgery. The chain combines TRBV5-1 with TRBJ2-7; TRBD2 agrees at 12 bases. The TCR originated in a boy under three years old with tuberous sclerosis and intractable seizures. The CDR3 nucleotides read TGCGCCAGCAGCGCGACTAGCGGGAGCCCCATCCAGTACTTC. Encoded protein: CASSATSGSPIQYF.